This TCR beta chain emerged from a study of shared clonotypes between healthy human individuals. Background on the study: Three CD4 naive, three CD4 memory, two CD8 naive and one CD8 memory plate were used per donor.

The germline V and J ends were trimmed by 0 bases and 4 bases, with 13 bases remaining between them. The CDR3 runs 16 residues. CDR1 and CDR2 (germline): SQVTM, ANQGSEA. Regarding this clone: As yet, its antigen is unknown.

This table comes from immunoSEQ multiplex PCR, and its TCRdb copy is limited to in-frame clones, with some not included. Of around 2.5 million clones listed, approximately 93% are singletons. Study observations and caveats: Read depth was anticipated to influence clonotype sharing among donors. Compared with clonotypes that all four donors shared, non-shared clonotypes had lower generation probabilities.

The clonotype comes from a man between 18 and 35 years old in good health. Some clones in this sample may be carry-over from other donors' samples. What was sequenced was naive CD4+ T cells from PBMCs. Indicated subset: CD45RA+ positively selected. V gene TRBV29-1 combines with J gene TRBJ2-6; D unclear. In nucleotides, the CDR3 is TGCAGCGTTGAAGATCTTGGGCAGGACGGGGCCAACGTCCTGACTTTC. It translates to CSVEDLGQDGANVLTF.